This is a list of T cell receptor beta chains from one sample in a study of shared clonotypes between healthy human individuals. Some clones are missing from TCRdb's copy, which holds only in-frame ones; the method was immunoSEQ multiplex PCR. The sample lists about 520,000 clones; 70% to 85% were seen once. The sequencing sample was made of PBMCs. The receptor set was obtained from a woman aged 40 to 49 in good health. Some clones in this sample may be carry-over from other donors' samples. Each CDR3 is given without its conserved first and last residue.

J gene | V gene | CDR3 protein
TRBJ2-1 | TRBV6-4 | ASSDSGSSYNEQF
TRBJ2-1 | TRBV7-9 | ASSSYRDLTNEQF
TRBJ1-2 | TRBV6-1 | ASSNPDRNYGYT
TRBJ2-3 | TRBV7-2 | ASSSRSAGGTDTQY
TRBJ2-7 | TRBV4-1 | ASSQDLAGATSYEQY
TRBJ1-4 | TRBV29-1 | SVGDRVEKLF
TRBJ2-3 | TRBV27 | ASSLFWTSGPTDTQY
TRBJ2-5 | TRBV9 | ASSVGGTGAETQY
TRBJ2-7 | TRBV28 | ASSDGTSDYEQY
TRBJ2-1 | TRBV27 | ASRVGSGNNEQF
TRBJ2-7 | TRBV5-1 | ASSLEGQLSYEQY
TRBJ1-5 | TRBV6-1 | ASSLDRGDQPQH
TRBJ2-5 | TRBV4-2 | ASSQGLAGITQETQY
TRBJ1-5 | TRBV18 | ASSPSDQPQH
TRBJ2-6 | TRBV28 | ASSLLAGSASGANVLT
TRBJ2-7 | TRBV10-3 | AISDRQRSSYEQY
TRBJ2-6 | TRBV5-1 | ASSLVLGAADRANVLT
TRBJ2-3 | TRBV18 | ASSPSQTDTQY
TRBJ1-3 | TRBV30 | AWSAKQETGNTIY
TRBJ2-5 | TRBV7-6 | ASSSPLPGQQETQY
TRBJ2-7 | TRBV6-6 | ASSYSGGTPEQY
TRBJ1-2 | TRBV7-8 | ASSWDTYGYT
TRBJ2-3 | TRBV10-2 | ASRTSGSGDTQY
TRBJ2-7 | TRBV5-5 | ASSLYYEQY
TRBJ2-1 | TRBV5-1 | ASRLTSGGHEQF
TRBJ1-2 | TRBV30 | AWSPPGRGGYT
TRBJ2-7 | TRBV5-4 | ASSFRGNPYEQY
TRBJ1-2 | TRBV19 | ASSETSRWLGGYT
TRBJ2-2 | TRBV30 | ARRLTGELF
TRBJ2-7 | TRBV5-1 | ASSSGYEQY
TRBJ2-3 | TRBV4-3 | ASSQGPRGTDTQY
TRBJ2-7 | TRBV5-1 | ASSLRQGYYEQY
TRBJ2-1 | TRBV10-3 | AISESTATSGYNEQF
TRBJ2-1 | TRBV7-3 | ASSMGTGVVDEQF
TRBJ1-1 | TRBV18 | ASSLSAASNTEAF
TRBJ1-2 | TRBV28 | ASSDPGDPYGYT